These T cell receptor beta chains were read from a single sample in a study of shared clonotypes between healthy human individuals. Data came from immunoSEQ multiplex PCR; TCRdb stores just in-frame clones and leaves some out. Found here are more than 2 million clones, roughly 94% of them singletons; the top ten hold more than 0.1%. Sequenced material: naive CD4+ T cells sorted from blood. The receptors derive from a man aged 18 to 30 in good health. CDR3s include the opening cysteine and the closing phenylalanine or tryptophan. Fields, in order: clone size, V gene, D gene, J gene, CDR3 protein, CDR3 DNA. The D gene is left open where the match is weak. Expanded clones are given a class, and other clones once, few, many or no size at all.

-	TRBV27	-	TRBJ2-3	CASSPGTTDTQYF	TGTGCCAGCAGCCCAGGAACCACAGATACGCAGTATTTT
once	TRBV28	-	TRBJ2-7	CASSLQRQAWEQYF	TGTGCCAGCAGTTTACAGAGACAGGCTTGGGAGCAGTACTTC
-	TRBV9	-	TRBJ1-2	CASSAPTGRGVYGYTF	TGTGCCAGCAGCGCACCGACCGGGAGGGGAGTCTATGGCTACACCTTC
-	TRBV27	-	TRBJ2-5	CASSFEPPQGRGETQYF	TGTGCCAGCAGTTTCGAACCTCCACAGGGTCGTGGCGAGACCCAGTACTTC
-	TRBV10-1	TRBD2	TRBJ2-5	CASSESSGSVPETQYF	TGCGCCAGCAGTGAGTCTAGCGGGAGCGTCCCAGAGACCCAGTACTTC
-	TRBV27	TRBD1	TRBJ1-6	CASSPGQYYNSPLHF	TGTGCCAGCAGCCCGGGACAGTACTATAATTCACCCCTCCACTTT
-	TRBV5-1	-	TRBJ2-7	CASSRADRKEQYF	TGCGCCAGCAGCCGAGCGGACAGAAAAGAGCAGTACTTC
few	TRBV19	-	TRBJ1-3	CASSRVTGNTIYF	TGTGCCAGTTCGAGGGTAACTGGAAACACCATATATTTT
-	TRBV2	-	TRBJ1-5	CASVRQENQPQHF	TGTGCCAGCGTGAGACAGGAAAATCAGCCCCAGCATTTT
-	TRBV20-1	-	TRBJ1-2	CSAKTGSGYTF	TGCAGTGCCAAAACAGGGAGCGGCTACACCTTC
-	TRBV5-6	-	TRBJ1-1	CASSLVGSPRGAFF	TGTGCCAGCAGCTTGGTAGGCAGTCCCCGGGGAGCTTTCTTT
once	TRBV5-1	-	TRBJ2-7	CASSFPGISYEQYF	TGCGCCAGCAGCTTTCCGGGAATCTCCTACGAGCAGTACTTC
-	TRBV25-1	TRBD2	TRBJ2-5	CASSPPGGWETQYF	TGTGCCAGCAGTCCCCCGGGAGGGTGGGAGACCCAGTACTTC
-	TRBV4-2	-	TRBJ1-2	CASSQDDGELYYGYTF	TGTGCCAGCAGCCAAGATGATGGCGAGCTCTACTATGGCTACACCTTC
-	TRBV10-2	TRBD2	TRBJ2-5	CASSASGGPTTQYF	TGCGCCAGCAGTGCAAGCGGGGGGCCCACGACCCAGTACTTC
-	TRBV25-1	-	TRBJ2-3	CASSGIRELTDTQYF	TGTGCCAGCAGTGGTATCAGGGAATTGACAGATACGCAGTATTTT
-	TRBV7-9	-	TRBJ2-7	CASSPGGRQYF	TGTGCCAGCAGCCCCGGCGGACGGCAGTACTTC
-	TRBV30	-	TRBJ1-1	CAWSVLRGRGTEAFF	TGTGCCTGGAGTGTACTACGGGGGAGGGGCACTGAAGCTTTCTTT
-	TRBV6-6	-	TRBJ1-5	CASSYLDSLNQPQHF	TGTGCCAGCAGTTACTTGGACTCCTTGAATCAGCCCCAGCATTTT
-	TRBV28	-	TRBJ1-1	CASTLDYLGTSGEAFF	TGTGCCAGCACCCTGGACTATCTGGGCACCTCCGGGGAAGCTTTCTTT
-	TRBV7-2	-	TRBJ2-3	CASTPSGQHTDTQYF	TGTGCCAGCACCCCCTCAGGACAGCACACAGATACGCAGTATTTT
-	TRBV19	TRBD1	TRBJ2-3	CASSTQGGTDTQYF	TGTGCCAGTAGTACGCAGGGGGGCACAGATACGCAGTATTTT
-	TRBV29-1	-	TRBJ1-3	CSVEQGAGNTIYF	TGCAGCGTTGAACAAGGCGCTGGAAACACCATATATTTT
-	TRBV28	-	TRBJ2-5	CASSRPLQGKETQYF	TGTGCCAGCAGCAGGCCCCTACAGGGTAAAGAGACCCAGTACTTC
-	TRBV11-3	-	TRBJ2-2	CASSLGPNTGELFF	TGTGCCAGCAGCCTCGGACCGAACACCGGGGAGCTGTTTTTT
-	TRBV6-6	-	TRBJ2-1	CASSYRLDANEQFF	TGTGCCAGCAGTTATCGTCTCGACGCGAATGAGCAGTTCTTC
-	TRBV7-8	-	TRBJ2-1	CASSPSPGVYNEQFF	TGTGCCAGCAGCCCCTCACCGGGGGTCTACAATGAGCAGTTCTTC
-	TRBV5-1	-	TRBJ1-2	CASSLVGNGYTF	TGCGCCAGCAGCTTGGTGGGAAATGGCTACACCTTC
-	TRBV27	-	TRBJ1-1	CASSLAGANTEAFF	TGTGCCAGCAGTTTGGCCGGGGCGAACACTGAAGCTTTCTTT
-	TRBV9	TRBD1	TRBJ1-1	CASSVAPDRGEAFF	TGTGCCAGCAGCGTAGCTCCGGACAGGGGAGAAGCTTTCTTT
-	TRBV30	TRBD1	TRBJ1-1	CAWSKVGRGFHTEAFF	TGTGCCTGGAGCAAAGTGGGCAGGGGGTTTCACACTGAAGCTTTCTTT
-	TRBV6-5	-	TRBJ1-2	CASGEGYGYTF	TGTGCCAGCGGGGAGGGCTATGGCTACACCTTC
-	TRBV6-1	-	TRBJ2-7	CASRGQTRREQYF	TGTGCCAGCAGAGGACAGACAAGGCGCGAGCAGTACTTC
-	TRBV5-5	-	TRBJ1-6	CASSPTATSSYNSPLHF	TGTGCCAGCAGCCCGACAGCAACCTCCTCCTATAATTCACCCCTCCACTTT
-	TRBV5-6	-	TRBJ1-6	CASSVRGPLHF	TGTGCCAGCAGCGTCCGGGGACCCCTCCACTTT
-	TRBV19	-	TRBJ1-2	CASSTVRGNNYGYTF	TGTGCCAGTAGCACCGTCCGGGGGAATAACTATGGCTACACCTTC
-	TRBV18	-	TRBJ1-3	CASSRGSPSGNTIYF	TGTGCCAGCTCACGCGGATCGCCCTCTGGAAACACCATATATTTT
-	TRBV30	-	TRBJ1-6	CAWRASDSSPLHF	TGTGCCTGGAGGGCTTCGGACAGTTCACCCCTCCACTTT
-	TRBV7-8	-	TRBJ1-5	CASSTGRNYSNQPQHF	TGTGCCAGCAGCACGGGGCGAAATTATAGCAATCAGCCCCAGCATTTT
-	TRBV25-1	-	TRBJ2-7	CASTDTSTVPYEQYF	TGTGCCAGCACCGACACGAGTACGGTCCCCTACGAGCAGTACTTC
-	TRBV10-3	TRBD2	TRBJ2-7	CAIRSSGRINEQYF	TGTGCCATCCGGAGTAGCGGGAGGATAAACGAGCAGTACTTC
-	TRBV10-3	TRBD2	TRBJ2-7	CAITASGRANEQYF	TGTGCCATCACCGCTAGCGGGAGGGCCAACGAGCAGTACTTC
-	TRBV19	TRBD1	TRBJ1-5	CASTTTGTYSNQPQHF	TGTGCCAGTACCACGACAGGGACTTATAGCAATCAGCCCCAGCATTTT
-	TRBV9	-	TRBJ2-3	CASSVGDTGGTDTQYF	TGTGCCAGCAGCGTAGGAGACACGGGGGGCACAGATACGCAGTATTTT
-	TRBV10-2	TRBD1	TRBJ2-2	CASSEGGGIGELFF	TGCGCCAGCAGTGAAGGGGGCGGAATCGGGGAGCTGTTTTTT